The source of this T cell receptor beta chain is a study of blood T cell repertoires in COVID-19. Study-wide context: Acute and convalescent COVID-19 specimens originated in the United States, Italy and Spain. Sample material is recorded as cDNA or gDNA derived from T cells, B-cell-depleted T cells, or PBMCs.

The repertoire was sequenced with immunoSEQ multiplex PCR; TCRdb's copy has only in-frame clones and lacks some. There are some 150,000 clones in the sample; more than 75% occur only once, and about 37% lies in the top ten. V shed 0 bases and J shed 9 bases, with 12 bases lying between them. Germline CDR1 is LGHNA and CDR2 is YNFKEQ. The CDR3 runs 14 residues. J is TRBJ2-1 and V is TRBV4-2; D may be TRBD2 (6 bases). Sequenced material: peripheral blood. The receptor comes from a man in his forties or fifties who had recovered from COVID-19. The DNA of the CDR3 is TGTGCCAGCAGCCAAGAAACTAGCACATTTGAGCAGTTCTTC. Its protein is CASSQETSTFEQFF.